This T cell receptor (beta chain) comes out of a study of T cell responses to AZD1222 COVID-19 vaccine. Generated by immunoSEQ multiplex PCR, the TCRdb table keeps only in-frame clones and is missing some. The sample shows about 120,000 clones, 92% of them seen only once. About this clone: Its antigen is unidentified.

Study results and limitations: Sampled repertoires all dated from after the peak T cell response. Spike-specific TCR breadth and depth grew following two AZD1222 doses. Baseline testing showed seropositivity in only a handful of AZD1222 recipients.

Sequencing used peripheral blood, obtained 28 days after the second AZD1222 dose. The receptor was isolated from an adult who received the AZD1222 COVID-19 vaccine.

CDR3 loop: CASSQDLPSGGRTDTQYF. The CDR3 DNA follows: TGTGCCAGCAGCCAAGATCTTCCTAGCGGGGGGCGCACAGATACGCAGTATTTT. This chain uses TRBV4-2 with TRBJ2-3; TRBD2 aligns across 11 bases. The CDR3 extends over 18 amino acids. V shed 0 bases, J shed 1 base, and the junction held 6 bases outside the gene matches. Germline CDR1 LGHNA, CDR2 YNFKEQ.